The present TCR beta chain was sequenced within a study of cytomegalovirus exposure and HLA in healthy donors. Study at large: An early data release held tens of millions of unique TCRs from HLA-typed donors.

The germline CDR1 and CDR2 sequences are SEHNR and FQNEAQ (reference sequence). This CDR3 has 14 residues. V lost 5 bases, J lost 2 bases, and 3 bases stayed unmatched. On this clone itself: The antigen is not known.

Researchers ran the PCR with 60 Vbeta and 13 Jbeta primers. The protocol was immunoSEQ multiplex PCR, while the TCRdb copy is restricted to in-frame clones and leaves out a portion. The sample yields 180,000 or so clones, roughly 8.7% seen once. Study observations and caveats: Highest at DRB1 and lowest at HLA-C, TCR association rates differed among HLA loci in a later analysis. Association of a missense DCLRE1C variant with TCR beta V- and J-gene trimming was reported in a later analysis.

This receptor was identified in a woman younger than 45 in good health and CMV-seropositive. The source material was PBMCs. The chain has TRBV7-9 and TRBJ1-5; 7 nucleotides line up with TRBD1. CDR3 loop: CASSHTGGNQPQHF. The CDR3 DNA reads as TGTGCCAGCAGCCACACAGGGGGCAATCAGCCCCAGCATTTT. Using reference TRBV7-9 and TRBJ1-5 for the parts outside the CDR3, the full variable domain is DTGVSQNPRHKITKRGQNVTFRCDPISEHNRLYWYRQTLGQGPEFLTYFQNEAQLEKSRLLSDRFSAERPKGSFSTLEIQRTEQGDSAMYLCASSHTGGNQPQHFGDGTRLSIL.